This T cell receptor beta chain appears in the sequencing data of a study of blood T cell repertoires in COVID-19. Some clones are missing from TCRdb's copy, which holds only in-frame ones; the method was immunoSEQ multiplex PCR. There are about 240,000 clones in the sample; around 90% occur only once, and about 0.79% lies in the top ten. Germline CDR1 reads MNHNS; CDR2 reads SASEGT. The CDR3 extends over 15 amino acids. V lost 2 bases, J lost 1 base, and 4 bases stayed unmatched. The rearrangement links TRBV6-1 to TRBJ1-1, with 7 bases matching TRBD1. Sequenced input: peripheral blood. This receptor was taken from a man between 25 and 39 years old with COVID-19, enrolled during active disease. CDR3 sequence (DNA): TGTGCCAGCAGTGAACAAGGACAGGAGAACACTGAAGCTTTCTTT. The encoded protein is CASSEQGQENTEAFF.